Below, 26 T cell receptor beta chains from the same sample are listed, as sequenced in a study of blood T cell repertoires in COVID-19. This table comes from immunoSEQ multiplex PCR, and its TCRdb copy is limited to in-frame clones, with some not included. The sample holds approximately 200,000 clones; about 91% are singletons and the top ten take approximately 4%. Sequencing input: peripheral blood. The receptors shown here come from a woman in her twenties or thirties with acute or convalescent COVID-19.

The chain employs TRBV6-5 and TRBJ2-3; maybe TRBD2 (6 bases). Germline CDR1 MNHEY, CDR2 SVGAGI. Trimming removed 7 bases from V and 2 bases from J, with 16 bases in between. The CDR3 contains 15 residues. The CDR3 is CASKAGLEITDTQYF. CDR3 nucleotide sequence: TGTGCCAGCAAGGCGGGACTCGAGATCACAGATACGCAGTATTTT.

The V and J genes are TRBV7-2 and TRBJ1-2; D is uncertain. Between the trimmed V and J ends, which lost 3 bases and 8 bases, there was a span of 16 bases. This CDR3 is built from 14 residues. Germline values: CDR1 SGHTA, CDR2 FQGNSA. The CDR3 bases are TGTGCCAGCAGCTTCCTGACTCTTTCGGAAGGCTACACCTTC. It codes for CASSFLTLSEGYTF.

The V call is TRBV7-8, the J call TRBJ2-1, with D possibly matching TRBD2 (7 bases). Looked up from germline, CDR1 is SGHVS and CDR2 is FQNEAQ. V shed 5 bases and J shed 8 bases, with 16 bases lying between them. The CDR3 contains 14 residues. CDR3 sequence (DNA): TGTGCCAGCAGCCAGCGGACTAGGGGGGATGAGCAGTTCTTC. As protein: CASSQRTRGDEQFF.

The gene calls are TRBV20-1 and TRBJ2-3; D is ambiguous. Trimming took 6 bases from V and 5 from J, leaving 9 bases between them. Germline V gives CDR1 DFQATT, CDR2 SNEGSKA (reference sequence). This CDR3 has 11 amino acids. The CDR3 sequence: CSAARKDTQYF. The DNA for the CDR3 is TGCAGTGCAGCCAGGAAAGATACGCAGTATTTT.

This clone occurred once. This chain links TRBV12-5 with TRBJ2-1; TRBD2 agrees at 13 bases. Germline CDR1 and CDR2: LGHNT and FRNRAP. The CDR3 runs 14 residues. V was clipped by 4 bases and J by 7 bases; unmatched bases: 1. CDR3 in DNA: TGTGCTAGTGGTTGGGGACTAGCGGGAAATGAGCAGTTCTTC. Its protein is CASGWGLAGNEQFF.

The J gene is TRBJ2-1, the V gene TRBV9; 10 bases line up with TRBD2. In germline, CDR1 is SGDLS, CDR2 YYNGEE. This CDR3 region has 15 residues. V dropped 5 bases and J dropped 6; count of bases not matched to a gene: 8. The CDR3 protein is CASSEAGGQTNEQFF. DNA for the CDR3: TGTGCCAGCAGTGAAGCGGGAGGGCAGACCAATGAGCAGTTCTTC.

The count of this clone is one. V gene TRBV24-1 combines with J gene TRBJ2-3; 9 bases match TRBD2. From germline, CDR1 is KGHDR and CDR2 SFDVKD. Germline trimming cut 5 bases from V and 4 bases from J; bases unmatched to any gene: 9. CDR3 length equals 16 residues. The CDR3 DNA follows: TGTGCCACCAGTGCCCCTATAGCGGGAGTGGCAGATACGCAGTATTTT. This encodes CATSAPIAGVADTQYF.

The chain joins TRBV7-8 to TRBJ1-2; the D gene is possibly TRBD1 (5 bases). This CDR3 is built from 13 residues. Trimming cost V 5 bases and J 3 bases, with 10 bases left between them. From germline, CDR1 is SGHVS and CDR2 FQNEAQ. The CDR3: CASSEQGYYGYTF. As DNA, the CDR3 is TGTGCCAGCAGCGAGCAGGGATACTATGGCTACACCTTC.

CDR3 loop: CASSQLSSGGSYEQYF. The CDR3 DNA sequence: TGTGCCAGCAGCCAGCTCTCTAGCGGGGGCTCCTACGAGCAGTACTTC. V is TRBV4-2 and J is TRBJ2-7; 10 bases are shared with TRBD2. CDR1 LGHNA and CDR2 YNFKEQ come from the germline V gene. CDR3 size: 16 residues. Trimming cost V 3 bases and J 0 bases; bases outside gene matches: 5.

The chain employs TRBV29-1 and TRBJ2-1; 9 bases map to TRBD2. The CDR3 runs to 16 residues. V shed 3 bases and J 4 bases; nucleotides not matched to a gene: 10. Germline CDR1 is SQVTM and CDR2 is ANQGSEA. The CDR3: CSVDWAGLAGYNEQFF. CDR3 coding DNA: TGCAGCGTTGATTGGGCCGGTCTAGCGGGGTACAATGAGCAGTTCTTC.

The rearrangement joins TRBV5-8 to TRBJ2-7; no definite D call. V was shortened by 4 bases and J by 3 bases, with 5 bases between the two germline ends. The CDR3 is made up of 11 amino acids. Germline V CDR1 and CDR2: SGHTS, YDEGEE. For the CDR3, the DNA is TGTGCCAGCAGCCCGGTCTACGAGCAGTACTTC. Translating it yields CASSPVYEQYF.

The chain has TRBV28 and TRBJ2-5, with 8 bases aligning to TRBD2. The CDR3 sequence is 13 residues long. Trimming took 6 bases from V and 5 from J; bases not matched to a gene: 5. Per the germline V gene, CDR1 is MDHEN and CDR2 is SYDVKM. The CDR3 loop is CASSLAGIETQYF. The CDR3 region has the DNA TGTGCCAGCAGCTTAGCGGGAATTGAGACCCAGTACTTC.

The chain uses TRBV4-1 and TRBJ2-5, with TRBD2 identical over 7 bases. Germline loops: CDR1 MGHRA, CDR2 YSYEKL. V shed 1 base and J 4 bases; nucleotides not matched to a gene: 3. The CDR3 is 14 amino acids. The CDR3 DNA reads TGCGCCAGCAGCCAAGGTTGGGAGGGAGAGACCCAGTACTTC. It specifies CASSQGWEGETQYF.

This rearrangement joins TRBV28 to TRBJ2-2; 7 bases line up with TRBD2. CDR1 MDHEN and CDR2 SYDVKM come from the germline V gene. The CDR3 has 18 amino acids. Germline trimming cut 5 bases from V and 6 bases from J; bases unmatched to any gene: 18. CDR3 DNA sequence: TGTGCCAGCAGTCCCGCGGGTTTGGCAAAGCGGGACTCCGGGGAGCTGTTTTTT. Protein: CASSPAGLAKRDSGELFF.

For the CDR3, the DNA is TGTGCCAGCAGCGCCGGACAGCCTTATAATTCACCCCTCCACTTT. This gives the protein CASSAGQPYNSPLHF. The gene calls are TRBV5-5 and TRBJ1-6; TRBD1 might be the D (6 bases). Germline V CDR1 and CDR2: SGHKS, YYEKEE (reference sequence). With 4 bases removed from V and 4 bases from J, the gap between germline ends came to 12 bases. The CDR3 contains 15 residues.

In its sample, this clone was seen once. V is TRBV10-3 and J is TRBJ1-4, with 9 bases aligning to TRBD1. The CDR3 totals 15 residues. V shed 3 bases, J shed 7 bases, and the junction held 6 bases outside the gene matches. Germline CDR1 reads ENHRY; CDR2 reads SYGVKD. CDR3 region: CAISDRTGGFEKLFF. For the CDR3, the DNA is TGTGCCATCAGTGATCGAACAGGGGGCTTTGAAAAACTGTTTTTT.

The chain has TRBV20-1 and TRBJ2-7; 7 bases fit TRBD1. The trim removed 3 bases at V and 9 bases at J, leaving 5 bases unmatched. Germline CDR1 reads DFQATT; CDR2 reads SNEGSKA (reference sequence). CDR3 length: 11 amino acids. CDR3 DNA sequence: TGCAGTGCTAGGGATCGGGACAGGCAGTACTTC. Protein product: CSARDRDRQYF.

This clone turned up a few times. The chain joins TRBV12-5 to TRBJ1-1; weak D call: TRBD1 (6 bases). The CDR3 is 13 amino acids. Trimming pared 6 bases from V and 4 bases from J, leaving 12 bases between. The germline gives CDR1 LGHNT, CDR2 FRNRAP. Here the CDR3 DNA reads TGTGCTAGTGGCGCGGAACAGGGCACTGAAGCTTTCTTT. It translates to CASGAEQGTEAFF.

The V call is TRBV7-9, the J call TRBJ2-7; 7 nucleotides match TRBD1. The trim removed 11 bases at V and 3 bases at J, leaving 7 bases unmatched. Germline V lookup: CDR1 SEHNR, CDR2 FQNEAQ (reference sequence). The CDR3 has 12 residues. CDR3 nucleotide sequence: TGTGCCTTCGGGGACAGAAACTACGAGCAGTACTTC. Translated: CAFGDRNYEQYF.

V is TRBV3-1 (or the pseudogene TRBV3-2) and J is TRBJ1-1; 7 bases align to TRBD1. V was pared by 5 bases and J by 2 bases, with 2 bases of the junction left unmatched. Germline loops: CDR1 LGHDT, CDR2 YNNKEL (reference sequence). The CDR3 spans 13 residues. Here the CDR3 DNA reads TGTGCCAGCAGCAGGGACAGTAACACTGAAGCTTTCTTT. Its protein is CASSRDSNTEAFF.

The chain is built from TRBV10-3 and TRBJ1-5, with D possibly TRBD1 on 5 matching bases. V lost 6 bases to trimming and J lost 4 bases, with 10 bases between them. Germline loops: CDR1 ENHRY, CDR2 SYGVKD. The CDR3 contains 13 residues. The CDR3 nucleotides are TGTGCCATCAGGGGGGACTTAAATCAGCCCCAGCATTTT. Its translation: CAIRGDLNQPQHF.

This clone was picked up one time. The gene calls are TRBV28 and TRBJ1-3, with 11 bases lining up with TRBD1. This CDR3 is 15 amino acids long. Germline CDR1 reads MDHEN; CDR2 reads SYDVKM. V trimming: 5 bases; J trimming: 7 bases; junction bases outside the gene matches: 7. The CDR3 loop reads CASSTGTGGVNTIYF. The CDR3 coding sequence is TGTGCCAGCAGTACAGGGACAGGGGGTGTGAACACCATATATTTT.

The rearrangement joins TRBV19 to TRBJ1-5, with TRBD1 matching over 8 bases. Germline values: CDR1 LNHDA, CDR2 SQIVND (reference sequence). V shed 6 bases, J shed 3 bases, and the junction held 10 bases outside the gene matches. The CDR3 is made up of 16 amino acids. The CDR3 protein is CASSIYGTGNNQPQHF. The CDR3 coding sequence is TGTGCCAGTAGCATATACGGGACAGGCAACAATCAGCCCCAGCATTTT.

The genes are TRBV7-9 and TRBJ2-1; 9 nucleotides align to TRBD2. The CDR3 is 17 amino acids. Trimming removed 5 bases from V and 2 bases from J; junction bases left unmatched: 10. CDR1 SEHNR and CDR2 FQNEAQ come from the germline V gene (reference sequence). The DNA of the CDR3 is TGTGCCAGCAGCCACCCGACTAGCGGAGACCCCTACAATGAGCAGTTCTTC. As protein: CASSHPTSGDPYNEQFF.

The chain uses TRBV13 and TRBJ1-4, with D possibly being TRBD1 (5 bases). Germline CDR1 is PRHDT and CDR2 is FYEKMQ (reference sequence). With 2 bases removed from V and 8 bases from J, the gap between germline ends came to 24 bases. The length of the CDR3 is 18 residues. The DNA of the CDR3 is TGTGCCAGCAGCTTAATTTTGTCAGGGTGCTCTAAATTGGAAAAACTGTTTTTT. It translates to CASSLILSGCSKLEKLFF.

The rearrangement links TRBV5-4 to TRBJ2-5; 7 bases line up with TRBD2. Unmatched junction bases numbered 8, after V lost 4 bases and J lost 5 bases. This CDR3 comprises 14 residues. From germline, CDR1 is SGHNT and CDR2 YYREEE (reference sequence). The CDR3 sequence is CASSPGGTSETQYF. The CDR3 coding sequence is TGTGCCAGCAGCCCCGGGGGGACGTCCGAGACCCAGTACTTC.